The following is a TCR beta chain sequence with its context. Its antigen is not yet known. Base qualities are missing; no much larger clone stands one base away. The data originate from a study of blood T cell repertoires in COVID-19 (TCRdb year 2020). Context from the whole study: Samples covering the acute and convalescent phases of COVID-19 were provided by collaborators in the United States, Italy and Spain. The repertoires were released in a freely available public database meant as a resource for research on the immune response to SARS-CoV-2. Sample metadata almost always included a de-identified subject ID, COVID-19 status, age in years and sex. Where HLA class I and class II types were available, the types were taken from metadata supplied by the sample provider, not from assay-based typing. Deeply sampled blood TCRbeta repertoires from subjects exposed to, actively infected with, or recovered from COVID-19 were included in the dataset. Samples came from the ongoing ImmuneRACE study (first 160 participants) plus 1,254 subjects from 6 global collaborators. The prospective study material was composed of cDNA or gDNA derived from T cells, B-cell-depleted T cells, or PBMCs. What the authors observed across the whole study: Clinical and demographic metadata were provided uncurated, with the amount varying by source and participant.

TCRbeta CDR3 regions were amplified from genomic DNA using the immunoSEQ Assay, a bias-controlled multiplex PCR. From the authors' description of their analysis: Within the assay, amplification of reference gene primers was used to estimate how many nucleated cells each sample contained. Sequence reads were collapsed and filtered to measure the absolute abundance of every unique TCRbeta CDR3 rearrangement. For each sample, productive Simpson clonality was calculated as the square root of Simpson's diversity index over productive rearrangements. Drawn from immuneACCESS, this table holds only the in-frame rearrangements with V and J called that TCRdb kept. Clones are partly lost; checked studies trace under half to an unresolved V gene and leave the rest unexplained. D and trimming come from the DNA, and the V and J calls and clone size come from that table. The sample includes more than 150,000 clones, with approximately 80% observed a single time. The ten most abundant clones make up roughly 13% of the sample.

Collaborating institutions collected whole blood in K2EDTA tubes following their own protocols. For TCRbeta analysis, collaborator samples were shipped as frozen whole blood, as isolated PBMCs, or as DNA extracted from either sample type. This TCR was sampled from a woman of 80 years or more with acute or convalescent COVID-19. Specimen: peripheral blood.

The bases read TGTGCAAGTCGCTTAGTACTGGGGGCCCCAAGTCGTTGCCGGAGGACGAACACTGAAGCTTTCTTT. This sequence encodes CASRLVLGAPSRCRRTNTEAFF. This sequence uses TRBV12-2 and TRBJ1-1; no check of the table's D call, TRBD1, against the DNA was made. TRBV12-2 is a known pseudogene. The CDR3 measures 22 amino acids from cysteine to phenylalanine. The only DNA kept is the CDR3, 66 bases in frame from the first base.